The 14 T cell receptor beta chains below were found in one sample sequenced in a study. Each CDR3 protein is one row after TCRdb ran MiXCR on the 5' RACE reads. This table has 8,000 to 8,500 distinct CDR3 sequences, 55% to 80% appearing once. The source material was tumor-infiltrating naive CD4+ T cells sorted from the breast tumor. Subset in this sample: naive CD4+ T cells, CD4+CD45RA+CD25-. The source is a female donor with breast cancer.

The chain links TRBV5-1 to TRBJ1-2, with a tentative D call TRBD1 (6 bases). Germline V lookup: CDR1 SGHRS, CDR2 YFSETQ. Trimming cost V 3 bases and J 5 bases, with 23 bases left between them. The CDR3 loop spans 17 amino acids. The chain's CDR3 is CASSSTSGTRHQYGYTF. Here the CDR3 DNA reads TGCGCCAGCAGCTCTACTTCCGGGACAAGGCACCAGTATGGCTACACCTTC.

The chain carries TRBV28 and TRBJ1-1; no firm D call. Germline V lookup: CDR1 MDHEN, CDR2 SYDVKM. The V end was cut by 6 bases, the J end by 7 bases, with 15 bases between. CDR3 length equals 13 residues. CDR3 in DNA: TGTGCCAGCAGCCCTGACGTCGGATTTGAAGCTTTCTTT. Protein product: CASSPDVGFEAFF.

V and J are TRBV10-2 and TRBJ1-2; TRBD1 might be the D (5 bases). The CDR3 is made up of 16 amino acids. Trimming took 5 bases from V and 1 from J, leaving 17 bases between them. Per the germline V gene, CDR1 is WSHSY and CDR2 is SAAADI. The CDR3 loop is CASSTTGAVLNYGYTF. Written as DNA, the CDR3 is TGCGCCAGCAGTACGACCGGGGCAGTTCTTAACTATGGCTACACCTTC.

V usage is TRBV5-1 and J usage is TRBJ2-1; 9 bases fit TRBD1. The V gene end was trimmed by 4 bases and the J gene end by 1 base; junction bases not matched to a gene: 3. Germline values: CDR1 SGHRS, CDR2 YFSETQ. CDR3 length: 15 residues. In DNA form, the CDR3 reads TGCGCCAGCAGCGTGGGACAGGGTTCCTACAATGAGCAGTTCTTC. Its translation: CASSVGQGSYNEQFF.

This clonotype has only one observation. The CDR3 here is CASSEDLTGTDNEQFF. The CDR3 region has the DNA TGTGCCAGCAGTGAAGATCTGACGGGGACTGACAATGAGCAGTTCTTC. The genes are TRBV6-1 and TRBJ2-1, with D tentatively TRBD2 (6 bases). The germline V and J ends were trimmed by 1 base and 5 bases, with 15 bases remaining between them. Germline CDR1 and CDR2: MNHNS and SASEGT. The CDR3 sequence is 16 residues long.

This chain connects TRBV5-6 to TRBJ2-5, with TRBD2 identical over 11 bases. Germline CDR1 SGHDT, CDR2 YYEEEE. V was pared by 4 bases and J by 1 base, with 6 bases of the junction left unmatched. This CDR3 has 16 residues. CDR3 sequence reads: CASSDRLAGFQETQYF. The CDR3 coding sequence is TGTGCCAGCAGCGACAGACTAGCGGGATTCCAAGAGACCCAGTACTTC.

The table lists this clonotype with a count of one. The chain combines TRBV9 with TRBJ1-1; D ambiguous. V shed 0 bases and J shed 8 bases, with 17 bases lying between them. CDR3 length: 15 residues. The V gene's germline CDR1 is SGDLS and CDR2 YYNGEE. The CDR3: CASSVVPTRPQEAFF. The CDR3 nucleotides read TGTGCCAGCAGCGTAGTCCCAACACGGCCGCAGGAAGCTTTCTTT. The whole variable domain, remainder taken from reference TRBV9 and TRBJ1-1, is DSGVTQTPKHLITATGQRVTLRCSPRSGDLSVYWYQQSLDQGLQFLIQYYNGEERAKGNILERFSAQQFPDLHSELNLSSLELGDSALYFCASSVVPTRPQEAFFGQGTRLTVV.

The rearrangement joins TRBV7-8 to TRBJ2-2; 7 nucleotides align to TRBD1. CDR3 length equals 16 residues. The V segment lost 3 bases and the J segment 6 bases; nucleotides outside the gene matches: 10. The germline gives CDR1 SGHVS, CDR2 FQNEAQ. CDR3 in DNA: TGTGCCAGCAGCTTTGGGACAGCCCAAAAGTCCGGGGAGCTGTTTTTT. Its protein is CASSFGTAQKSGELFF.

This clonotype was detected once. The V gene is TRBV21-1, the J gene TRBJ2-7; the D call of TRBD2 is as the table states it, not checked on the DNA. TRBV21-1 is classified as a pseudogene. The CDR3 runs to 15 residues. CDR3: CASSILEGSTYEQYF. CDR3 nucleotides: TGTGCCAGCAGCATCCTGGAGGGGTCAACCTACGAGCAGTACTTC.

This chain links TRBV12-3 or TRBV12-4 with TRBJ2-7; the D gene is possibly TRBD1 (5 bases). The V gene lost 5 bases and the J gene lost 2 bases, with 10 bases spanning the gap. The CDR3 contains 13 residues. The CDR3 bases are TGTGCCAGCAGTCCACAGGTTACCTACGAGCAGTACTTC. Encoded protein: CASSPQVTYEQYF.

The chain combines TRBV10-3 with TRBJ2-7; D is undetermined. The germline gives CDR1 ENHRY, CDR2 SYGVKD. The CDR3 has 14 residues. V was cut by 3 bases and J by 8 bases, with 17 bases left in between. The CDR3 loop reads CAISDSLESTQQYF. The DNA of the CDR3 is TGTGCCATCAGTGATTCGTTGGAGTCTACGCAGCAGTACTTC.

This chain joins TRBV6-1 and TRBJ2-7; 7 bases match TRBD1. The length of the CDR3 is 12 residues. CDR1 is MNHNS and CDR2 is SASEGT in the germline V gene. The V and J ends lost 10 bases and 3 bases, in that order; junction bases with no gene match: 6. In DNA form, the CDR3 reads TGTGCCATCGCACGGGACAGCTACGAGCAGTACTTC. Protein: CAIARDSYEQYF.

The chain combines TRBV20-1 with TRBJ2-4; unclear D gene. Germline V CDR1 and CDR2: DFQATT, SNEGSKA (reference sequence). The V and J ends lost 5 bases and 1 base respectively, with 15 bases between them. The CDR3 is 15 amino acids. CDR3 sequence: CSAWPNTGAKNIQYF. For the CDR3, the DNA is TGCAGTGCTTGGCCCAACACTGGGGCCAAAAACATTCAGTACTTC.

This clonotype turned up a few times. The chain couples TRBV20-1 to TRBJ2-7; D call uncertain. Germline assignment: CDR1 DFQATT and CDR2 SNEGSKA (reference sequence). The V end lost 0 bases, the J end lost 2 bases, and 14 bases lay between the germline ends. The CDR3 is made up of 15 amino acids. As DNA, the CDR3 is TGCAGTGCTAGAGATCCAGCCACCGGACCCTACGAGCAGTACTTC. Residues: CSARDPATGPYEQYF.